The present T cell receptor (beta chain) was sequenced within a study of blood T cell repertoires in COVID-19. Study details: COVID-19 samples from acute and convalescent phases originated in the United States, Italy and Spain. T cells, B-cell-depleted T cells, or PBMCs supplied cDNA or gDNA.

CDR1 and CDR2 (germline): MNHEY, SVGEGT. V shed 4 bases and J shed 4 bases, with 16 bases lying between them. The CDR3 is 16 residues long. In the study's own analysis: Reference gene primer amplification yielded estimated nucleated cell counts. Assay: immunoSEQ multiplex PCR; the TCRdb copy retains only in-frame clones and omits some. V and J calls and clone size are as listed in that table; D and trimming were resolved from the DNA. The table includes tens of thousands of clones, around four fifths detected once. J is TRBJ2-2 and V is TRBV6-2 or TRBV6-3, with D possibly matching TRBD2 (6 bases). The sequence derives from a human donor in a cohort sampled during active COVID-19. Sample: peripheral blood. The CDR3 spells CASSSPQASVTGELFF. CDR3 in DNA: TGTGCCAGCAGTTCCCCCCAGGCTAGCGTCACCGGGGAGCTGTTTTTT.